Here is one TCR beta chain with its context. Its antigen is currently unknown. This entry belongs to a study of T cells in localized non-small cell lung cancer. General study results and limits: A raised T cell density in blood coincided with lengthier overall survival. Sequencing was limited to one tumor region, leaving the possibility of heterogeneity open. The greatest T cell clonality was found in uninvolved adjacent lung (higher than in tumor). For the top 100 tumor clones, a median about 57 also appeared in adjacent lung.

Assay: immunoSEQ multiplex PCR; the TCRdb copy retains only in-frame clones and omits some. The repertoire includes fewer than 50,000 clones, roughly 80% of them detected once, and almost 8% sits in the top ten. This CDR3 contains 13 residues. V was pared by 0 bases and J by 9 bases, with 12 bases between. From germline, CDR1 is SGHRS and CDR2 YFSETQ. The V call is TRBV5-1, the J call TRBJ2-5, with D perhaps matching TRBD1 (6 bases). The sequencing here drew on PBMCs, taken before any cancer treatment. This receptor was obtained from a man aged 40 to 75 with stage II lung adenocarcinoma. The CDR3 nucleotides read TGCGCCAGCAGCTTGGATAGGTCAGGGGCCCAGTACTTC. The encoded protein is CASSLDRSGAQYF.